Listed here are 4 T cell receptor beta chains from one sample, sequenced in a study of technical replicates of blood from several donors. TCRdb's copy holds only in-frame clones and misses some; the assay was immunoSEQ multiplex PCR. The sample has around 72,000 clones; around 91% are singletons. Material: T cells isolated from PBMCs. These receptor sequences come from a human donor in good health. Some clones in this sample may be carry-over from other donors' samples.

This chain joins TRBV4-1 and TRBJ1-4, with D possibly being TRBD1 (5 bases). The V and J ends lost 1 base and 0 bases respectively, with 15 bases between them. The CDR3 has 18 amino acids. Germline V gene data show CDR1 as MGHRA and CDR2 as YSYEKL. The CDR3 sequence is CASSQGGVGRATNEKLFF. CDR3 in DNA: TGCGCCAGCAGCCAAGGGGGGGTCGGTCGTGCAACTAATGAAAAACTGTTTTTT.

The rearrangement uses TRBV10-3 and TRBJ2-7, with 7 bases fitting TRBD1. After removal of 7 bases from V and 5 bases from J, the junction contained 8 bases not matched to a gene. Germline CDR1 and CDR2: ENHRY and SYGVKD. This CDR3 region has 13 residues. Here the CDR3 reads CAITNDRDHEQYF. CDR3 DNA sequence: TGTGCCATCACCAACGACAGGGACCACGAGCAGTACTTC.

The chain uses TRBV21-1 and TRBJ2-7; the tabulated D call, TRBD2, remains unverified against the DNA. TRBV21-1 is shown as a pseudogene. The length of the CDR3 is 17 residues. The CDR3 loop reads CARFTGIPAGSSYEQYF. CDR3 DNA sequence: TGTGCCAGGTTCACTGGGATTCCGGCGGGGAGCTCCTACGAGCAGTACTTC.

J is TRBJ2-7 and V is TRBV5-6, with 8 positions matching TRBD2. CDR3 length: 15 residues. J was trimmed by 2 bases and V by 5 bases; bases with no gene match: 9. CDR1 and CDR2 from the germline V gene are SGHDT and YYEEEE. The CDR3, as DNA: TGTGCCAGCAGGGAGGCTGAGCGGGGGCCCTACGAGCAGTACTTC. As protein: CASREAERGPYEQYF.